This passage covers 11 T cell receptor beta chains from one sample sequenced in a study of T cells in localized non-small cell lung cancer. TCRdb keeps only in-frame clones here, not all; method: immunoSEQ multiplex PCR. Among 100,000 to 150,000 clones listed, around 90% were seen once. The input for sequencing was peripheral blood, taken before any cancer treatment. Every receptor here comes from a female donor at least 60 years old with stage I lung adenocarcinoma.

CDR3 protein: CASSPGRLVSEQYF. Here the CDR3 DNA reads TGTGCCAGCAGCCCGGGACGCCTCGTGAGCGAGCAGTACTTC. The rearrangement uses TRBV5-4 and TRBJ2-7; the D gene could be TRBD1 or TRBD2 (5 bases each). The CDR3 spans 14 residues. Trimming stripped 4 bases from V and 6 bases from J, with 17 bases between. Germline loops: CDR1 SGHNT, CDR2 YYREEE (reference sequence). The full variable domain, completed using reference TRBV5-4 and TRBJ2-7, is ETGVTQSPTHLIKTRGQQVTLRCSSQSGHNTVSWYQQALGQGPQFIFQYYREEENGRGNFPPRFSGLQFPNYSSELNVNALELDDSALYLCASSPGRLVSEQYFGPGTRLTVT.

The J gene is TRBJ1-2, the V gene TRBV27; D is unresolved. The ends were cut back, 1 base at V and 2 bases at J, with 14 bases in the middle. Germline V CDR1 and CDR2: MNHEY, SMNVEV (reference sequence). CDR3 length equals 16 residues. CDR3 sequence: CASSLYREGSNYGYTF. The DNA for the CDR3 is TGTGCCAGCAGTTTATACCGGGAGGGATCCAACTATGGCTACACCTTC.

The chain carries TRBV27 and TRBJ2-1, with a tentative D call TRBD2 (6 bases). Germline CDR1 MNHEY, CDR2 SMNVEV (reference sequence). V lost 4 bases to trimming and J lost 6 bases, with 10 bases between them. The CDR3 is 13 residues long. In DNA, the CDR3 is TGTGCCAGCAGTTATTTTAGCGGCAATGAGCAGTTCTTC. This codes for CASSYFSGNEQFF.

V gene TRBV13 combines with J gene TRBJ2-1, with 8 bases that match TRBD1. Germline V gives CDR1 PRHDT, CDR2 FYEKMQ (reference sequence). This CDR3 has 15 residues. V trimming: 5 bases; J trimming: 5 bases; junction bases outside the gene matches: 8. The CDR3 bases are TGTGCCAGCAGCCAATCCAGGACAGGGAACAATGAGCAGTTCTTC. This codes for CASSQSRTGNNEQFF.

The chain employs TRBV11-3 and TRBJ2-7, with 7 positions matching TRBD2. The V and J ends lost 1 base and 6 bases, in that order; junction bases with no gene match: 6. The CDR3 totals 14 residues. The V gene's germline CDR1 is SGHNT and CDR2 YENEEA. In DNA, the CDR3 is TGTGCCAGCAGCTTAGGGGGGAGGGCCTTCGAGCAGTACTTC. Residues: CASSLGGRAFEQYF.

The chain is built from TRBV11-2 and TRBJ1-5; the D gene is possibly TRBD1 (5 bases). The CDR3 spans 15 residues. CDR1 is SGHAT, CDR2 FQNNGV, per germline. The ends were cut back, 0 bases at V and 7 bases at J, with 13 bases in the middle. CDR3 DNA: TGTGCCAGCAGCTTAGATGGGGGAACCTCACAGCCCCAGCATTTT. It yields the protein CASSLDGGTSQPQHF.

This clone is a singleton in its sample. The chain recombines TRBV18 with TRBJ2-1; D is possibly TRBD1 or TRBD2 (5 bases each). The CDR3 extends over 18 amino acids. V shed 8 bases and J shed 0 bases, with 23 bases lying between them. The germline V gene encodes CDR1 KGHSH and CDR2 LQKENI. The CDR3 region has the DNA TGTGCCAGCGAGGGGTCTACAGCGGATAGTAACTCCTACAATGAGCAGTTCTTC. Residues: CASEGSTADSNSYNEQFF.

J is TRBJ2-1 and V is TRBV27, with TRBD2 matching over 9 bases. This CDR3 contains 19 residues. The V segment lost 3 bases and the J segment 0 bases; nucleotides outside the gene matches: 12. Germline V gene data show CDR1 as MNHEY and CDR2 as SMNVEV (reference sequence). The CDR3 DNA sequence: TGTGCCAGCAGTTTTCGAGGCGGGAGGGGCCTCAGCTCCTACAATGAGCAGTTCTTC. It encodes CASSFRGGRGLSSYNEQFF.

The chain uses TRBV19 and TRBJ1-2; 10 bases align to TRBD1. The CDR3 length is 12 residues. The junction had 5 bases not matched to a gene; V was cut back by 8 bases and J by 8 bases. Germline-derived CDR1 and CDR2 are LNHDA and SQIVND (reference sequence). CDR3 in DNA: TGTGCCAGTGGCGTGACAGGGGGCGGCTACACCTTC. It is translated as CASGVTGGGYTF.

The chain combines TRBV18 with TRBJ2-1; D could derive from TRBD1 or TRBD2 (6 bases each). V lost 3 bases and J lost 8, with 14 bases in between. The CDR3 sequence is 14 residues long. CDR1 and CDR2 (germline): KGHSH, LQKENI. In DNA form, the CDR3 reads TGTGCCAGCTCACCGAGGGGGGCTGGCTATGAGCAGTTCTTC. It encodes CASSPRGAGYEQFF. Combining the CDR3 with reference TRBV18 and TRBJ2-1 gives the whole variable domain NAGVMQNPRHLVRRRGQEARLRCSPMKGHSHVYWYRQLPEEGLKFMVYLQKENIIDESGMPKERFSAEFPKEGPSILRIQQVVRGDSAAYFCASSPRGAGYEQFFGPGTRLTVL.

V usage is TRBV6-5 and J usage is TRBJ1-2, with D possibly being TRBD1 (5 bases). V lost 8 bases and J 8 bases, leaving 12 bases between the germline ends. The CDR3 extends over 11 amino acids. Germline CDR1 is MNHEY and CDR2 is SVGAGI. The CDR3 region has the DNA TGTGCCAGCTCAGGGAATGGCGGCTACACCTTC. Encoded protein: CASSGNGGYTF.